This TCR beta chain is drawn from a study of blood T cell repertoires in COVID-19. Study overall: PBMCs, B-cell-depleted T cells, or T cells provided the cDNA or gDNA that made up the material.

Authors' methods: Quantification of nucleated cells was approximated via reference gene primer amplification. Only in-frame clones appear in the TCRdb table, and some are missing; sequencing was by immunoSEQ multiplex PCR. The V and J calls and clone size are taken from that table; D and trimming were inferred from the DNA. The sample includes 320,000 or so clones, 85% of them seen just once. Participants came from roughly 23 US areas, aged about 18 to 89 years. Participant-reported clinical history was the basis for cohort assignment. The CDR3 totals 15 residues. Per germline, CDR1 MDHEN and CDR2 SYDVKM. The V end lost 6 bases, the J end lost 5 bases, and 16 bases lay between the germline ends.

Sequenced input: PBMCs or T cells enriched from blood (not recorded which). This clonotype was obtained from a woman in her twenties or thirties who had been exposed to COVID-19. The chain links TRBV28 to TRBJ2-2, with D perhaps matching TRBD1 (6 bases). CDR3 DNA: TGTGCCAGCAGAAGAGGGACACCCCAAACCGGGGAGCTGTTTTTT. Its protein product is CASRRGTPQTGELFF.